This TCR beta chain was recovered during a study of OX40 agonist ivuxolimab in advanced cancers. At the level of the study: Patients received intravenous ivuxolimab every 2 weeks at 0.01 to 10 mg/kg. Males comprised around 78% of the group, whose mean age was approximately 60 years (range roughly 23 to 90). Study-level findings and limits: At 0.1 to 3.0 mg/kg and by week 6, CD4+ and CD8+ T cells in the blood had expanded clonally.

Some clones are missing from TCRdb's copy, which holds only in-frame ones; the method was immunoSEQ multiplex PCR. This table has 50,000 to 70,000 clones, 70% to 90% appearing once. Turning to this clone: Its antigen is unidentified.

V lost 4 bases, J lost 7 bases, and 8 bases lay in between. The germline V gene has CDR1 ENHRY and CDR2 SYGVKD. CDR3 size: 12 residues. J is TRBJ2-1 and V is TRBV10-3; the D gene is possibly TRBD2 (6 bases). This material consisted of CD4+ or CD8+ T cells sorted from blood, taken in a trial of the OX40 agonist ivuxolimab. The source of this sequence is an adult with an advanced solid tumor such as melanoma, head and neck, liver or kidney cancer. Here the CDR3 DNA reads TGTGCCATCAGTGCTGGGGGGAATGAGCAGTTCTTC. Protein: CAISAGGNEQFF.